This T cell receptor beta chain was sequenced during a study of neurological immune-mediated disorders. The V end lost 3 bases, the J end lost 5 bases, and 5 bases lay between the germline ends. The CDR3 covers 11 residues. Unsorted libraries came from 2 million PBMCs stored at -80 °C. TCRdb ran MiXCR on the 5' RACE reads and lists one entry per CDR3 protein. The profile shows about 20,000 distinct CDR3 sequences, about 2.6% of them singletons. This clonotype has a count of ten or more. The clonotype was recovered from a woman in her late teens or twenties with multiple sclerosis. The sequenced sample consisted of PBMCs. This chain links TRBV12-3 or TRBV12-4 with TRBJ2-7; D not certain. CDR3 DNA sequence: TGTGCCAGCAGTTTTTCAAACGAGCAGTACTTC. This codes for CASSFSNEQYF.